This T cell receptor beta chain was documented in a study of patients and donors after allogeneic stem cell transplantation. This clonotype was detected a few times. V was pared by 7 bases and J by 6 bases, with 11 bases of the junction left unmatched. The CDR3 runs to 15 residues. Each CDR3 protein is one row after TCRdb ran MiXCR on the RT-PCR reads. The data contain 400,000 to 500,000 distinct CDR3 sequences, under 20% of them seen just once; the ten biggest clones take up around 7.2%. The source of this sequence is a human donor who was either an allogeneic HSCT recipient or a stem cell or donor lymphocyte infusion donor (not recorded which). It is not recorded whose cells these are; they may come from a transplant donor. This rearrangement joins TRBV12-3 or TRBV12-4 to TRBJ2-1, with 8 nucleotides matching TRBD2. Sequenced material: blood, either unsorted or a sorted T cell fraction (not recorded which). The CDR3 DNA sequence: TGTGCCAGCACCAAAGGGACTAGGGGTTCCAATGAGCAGTTCTTC. It is translated as CASTKGTRGSNEQFF.